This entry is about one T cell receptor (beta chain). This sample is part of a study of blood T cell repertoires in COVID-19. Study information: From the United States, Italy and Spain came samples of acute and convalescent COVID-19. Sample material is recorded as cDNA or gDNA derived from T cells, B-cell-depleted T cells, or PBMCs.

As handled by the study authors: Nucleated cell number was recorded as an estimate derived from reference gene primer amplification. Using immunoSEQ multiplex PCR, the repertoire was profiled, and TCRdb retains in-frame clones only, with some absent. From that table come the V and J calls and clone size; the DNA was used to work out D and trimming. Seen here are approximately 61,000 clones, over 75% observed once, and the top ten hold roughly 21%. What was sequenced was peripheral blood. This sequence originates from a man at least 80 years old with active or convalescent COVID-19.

CDR3 in amino acids: CASRTSGDSYNEQFF. The CDR3 nucleotides are TGTGCCAGCAGAACTAGCGGGGACTCCTACAATGAGCAGTTCTTC. The genes are TRBV28 and TRBJ2-1, with 10 nucleotides matching TRBD2. The CDR3 contains 15 residues. V dropped 6 bases and J dropped 0; count of bases not matched to a gene: 2. CDR1 and CDR2 from the germline V gene are MDHEN and SYDVKM.